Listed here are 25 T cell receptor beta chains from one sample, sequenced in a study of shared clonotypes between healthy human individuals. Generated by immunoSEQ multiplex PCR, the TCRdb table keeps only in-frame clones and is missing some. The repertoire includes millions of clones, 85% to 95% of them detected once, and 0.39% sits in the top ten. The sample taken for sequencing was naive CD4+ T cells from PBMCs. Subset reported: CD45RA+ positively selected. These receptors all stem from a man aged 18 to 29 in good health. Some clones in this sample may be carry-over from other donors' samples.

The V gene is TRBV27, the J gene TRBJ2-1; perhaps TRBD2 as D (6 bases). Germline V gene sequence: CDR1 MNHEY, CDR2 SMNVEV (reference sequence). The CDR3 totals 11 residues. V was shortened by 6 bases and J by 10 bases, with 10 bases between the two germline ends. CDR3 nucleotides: TGTGCCAGCAGCACGACTAGGGAGCAGTTCTTC. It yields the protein CASSTTREQFF.

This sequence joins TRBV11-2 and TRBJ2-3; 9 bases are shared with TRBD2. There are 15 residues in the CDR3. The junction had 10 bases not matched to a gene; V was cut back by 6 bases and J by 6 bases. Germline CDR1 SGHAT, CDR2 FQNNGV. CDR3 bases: TGTGCCAGCAGGAGGGCGGGAGGGCCCTCCGATACGCAGTATTTT. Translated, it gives CASRRAGGPSDTQYF.

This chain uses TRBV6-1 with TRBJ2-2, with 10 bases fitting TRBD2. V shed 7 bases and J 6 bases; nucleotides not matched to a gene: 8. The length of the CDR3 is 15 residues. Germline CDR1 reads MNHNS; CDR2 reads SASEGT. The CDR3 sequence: CASKQSGRVPGELFF. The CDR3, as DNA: TGTGCCAGCAAACAAAGCGGGAGGGTCCCCGGGGAGCTGTTTTTT.

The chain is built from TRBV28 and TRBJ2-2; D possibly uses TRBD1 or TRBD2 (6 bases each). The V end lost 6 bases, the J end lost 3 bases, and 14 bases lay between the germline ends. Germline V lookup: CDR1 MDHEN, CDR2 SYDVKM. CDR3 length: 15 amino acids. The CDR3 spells CASRGGPPDTGELFF. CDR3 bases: TGTGCCAGCAGGGGGGGCCCCCCGGACACCGGGGAGCTGTTTTTT.

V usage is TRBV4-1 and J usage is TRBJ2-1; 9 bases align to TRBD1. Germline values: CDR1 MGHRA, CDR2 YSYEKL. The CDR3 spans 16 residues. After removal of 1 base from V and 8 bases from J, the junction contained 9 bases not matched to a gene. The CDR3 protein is CASSQVQGTGFYEQFF. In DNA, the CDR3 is TGCGCCAGCAGCCAAGTTCAGGGGACAGGGTTCTATGAGCAGTTCTTC.

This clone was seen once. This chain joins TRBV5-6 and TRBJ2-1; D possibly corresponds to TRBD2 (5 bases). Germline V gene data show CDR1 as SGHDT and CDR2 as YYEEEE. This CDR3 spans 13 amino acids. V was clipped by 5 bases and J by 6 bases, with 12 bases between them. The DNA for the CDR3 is TGTGCCAGCAGATCGTCACGGGGCAATGAGCAGTTCTTC. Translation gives CASRSSRGNEQFF.

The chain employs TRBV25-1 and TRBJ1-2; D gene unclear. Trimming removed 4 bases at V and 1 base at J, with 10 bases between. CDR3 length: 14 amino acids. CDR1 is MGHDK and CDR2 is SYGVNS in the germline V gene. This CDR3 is CASSGAGVNYGYTF. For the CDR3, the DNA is TGTGCCAGCAGTGGGGCAGGAGTTAACTATGGCTACACCTTC.

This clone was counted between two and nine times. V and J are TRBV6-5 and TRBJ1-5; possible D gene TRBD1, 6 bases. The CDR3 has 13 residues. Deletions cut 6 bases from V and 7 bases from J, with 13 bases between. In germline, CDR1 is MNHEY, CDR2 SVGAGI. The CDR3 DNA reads TGTGCCAGCAGCAGCAGGACAGACCAGCCCCAGCATTTT. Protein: CASSSRTDQPQHF.

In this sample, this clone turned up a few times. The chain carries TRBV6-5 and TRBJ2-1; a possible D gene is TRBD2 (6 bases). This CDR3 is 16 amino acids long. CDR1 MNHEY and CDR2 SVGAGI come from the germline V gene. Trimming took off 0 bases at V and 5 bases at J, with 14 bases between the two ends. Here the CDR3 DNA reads TGTGCCAGCAGTTACTCGTCGGGAGTGTCAAACAATGAGCAGTTCTTC. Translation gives CASSYSSGVSNNEQFF.

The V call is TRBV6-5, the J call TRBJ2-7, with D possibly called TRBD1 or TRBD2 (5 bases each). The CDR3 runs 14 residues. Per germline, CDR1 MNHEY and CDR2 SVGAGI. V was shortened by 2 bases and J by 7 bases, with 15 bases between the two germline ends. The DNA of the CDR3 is TGTGCCAGCAGTTACCGGGACCGATTAGGGGAGCAGTACTTC. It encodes CASSYRDRLGEQYF.

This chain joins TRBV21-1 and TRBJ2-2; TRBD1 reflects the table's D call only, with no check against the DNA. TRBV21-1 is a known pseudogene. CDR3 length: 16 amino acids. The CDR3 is CASSKAQGRIDGELFF. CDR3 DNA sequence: TGTGCCAGCAGCAAAGCCCAGGGAAGAATCGACGGGGAGCTGTTTTTT.

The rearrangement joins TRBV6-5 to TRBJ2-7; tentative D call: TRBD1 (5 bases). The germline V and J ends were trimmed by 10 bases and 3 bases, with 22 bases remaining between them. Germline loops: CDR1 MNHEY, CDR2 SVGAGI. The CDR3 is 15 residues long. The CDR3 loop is CATGSSKTPSYEQYF. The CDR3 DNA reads TGTGCCACAGGGTCCTCCAAGACTCCAAGCTACGAGCAGTACTTC.

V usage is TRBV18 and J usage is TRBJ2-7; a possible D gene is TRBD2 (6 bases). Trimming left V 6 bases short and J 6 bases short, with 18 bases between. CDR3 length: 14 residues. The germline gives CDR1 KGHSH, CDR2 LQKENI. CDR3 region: CASSAELAKGEQYF. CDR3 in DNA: TGTGCCAGCTCGGCAGAACTAGCTAAGGGCGAGCAGTACTTC.

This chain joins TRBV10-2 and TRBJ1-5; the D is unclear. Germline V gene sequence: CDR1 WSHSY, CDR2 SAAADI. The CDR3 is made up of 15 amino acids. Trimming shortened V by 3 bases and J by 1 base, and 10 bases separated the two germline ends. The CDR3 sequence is CASSEERASNQPQHF. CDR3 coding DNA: TGCGCCAGCAGTGAAGAGAGAGCAAGCAATCAGCCCCAGCATTTT.

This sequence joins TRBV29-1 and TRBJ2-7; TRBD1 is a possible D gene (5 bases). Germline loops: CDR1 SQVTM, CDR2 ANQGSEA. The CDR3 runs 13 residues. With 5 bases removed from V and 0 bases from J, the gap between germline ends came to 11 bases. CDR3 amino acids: CSVYPDSSYEQYF. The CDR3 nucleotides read TGCAGCGTTTACCCCGACAGCTCCTACGAGCAGTACTTC.

Here the CDR3 DNA reads TGTGCCAGCAATGGGGCCGGGGCCGGGGAGCTGTTTTTT. Amino acid sequence: CASNGAGAGELFF. This chain uses TRBV27 with TRBJ2-2, with D perhaps TRBD1 or TRBD2 (5 bases each). This CDR3 contains 13 residues. Trimming left V 7 bases short and J 6 bases short, with 12 bases between. CDR1 is MNHEY and CDR2 is SMNVEV in the germline V gene (reference sequence).

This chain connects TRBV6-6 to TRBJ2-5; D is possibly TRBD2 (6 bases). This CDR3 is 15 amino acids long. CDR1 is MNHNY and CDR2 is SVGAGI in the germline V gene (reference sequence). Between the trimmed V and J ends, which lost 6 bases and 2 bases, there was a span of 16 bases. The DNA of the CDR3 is TGTGCCAGCAGCTCCCCGTGGGCGGGACAAGAGACCCAGTACTTC. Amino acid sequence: CASSSPWAGQETQYF.

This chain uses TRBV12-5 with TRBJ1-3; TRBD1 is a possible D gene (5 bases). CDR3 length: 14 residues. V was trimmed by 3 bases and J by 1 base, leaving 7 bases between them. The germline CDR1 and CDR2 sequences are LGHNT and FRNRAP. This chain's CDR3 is CASGLGDSGNTIYF. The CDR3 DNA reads TGTGCTAGTGGTTTAGGGGATTCTGGAAACACCATATATTTT.

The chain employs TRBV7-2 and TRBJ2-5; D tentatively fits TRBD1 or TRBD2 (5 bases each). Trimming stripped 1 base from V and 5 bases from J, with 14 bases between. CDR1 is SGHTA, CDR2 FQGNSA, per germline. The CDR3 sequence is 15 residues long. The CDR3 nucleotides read TGTGCCAGCAGCTTAGGGGGCGCGGGTGGGGAGACCCAGTACTTC. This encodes CASSLGGAGGETQYF. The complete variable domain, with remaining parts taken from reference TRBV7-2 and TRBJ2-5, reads GAGVSQSPSNKVTEKGKDVELRCDPISGHTALYWYRQSLGQGLEFLIYFQGNSAPDKSGLPSDRFSAERTGGSVSTLTIQRTQQEDSAVYLCASSLGGAGGETQYFGPGTRLLVL.

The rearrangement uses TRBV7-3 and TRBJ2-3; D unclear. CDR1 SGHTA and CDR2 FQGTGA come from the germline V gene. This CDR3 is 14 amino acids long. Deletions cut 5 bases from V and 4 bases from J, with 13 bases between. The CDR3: CASSPQRQSDTQYF. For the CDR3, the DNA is TGTGCCAGCAGCCCCCAGAGGCAGTCAGATACGCAGTATTTT.

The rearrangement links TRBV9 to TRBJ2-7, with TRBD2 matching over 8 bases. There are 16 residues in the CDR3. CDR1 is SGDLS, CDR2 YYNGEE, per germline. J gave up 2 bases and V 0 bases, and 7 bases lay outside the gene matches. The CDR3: CASSVGVAGGTYEQYF. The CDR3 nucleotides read TGTGCCAGCAGCGTAGGAGTGGCGGGGGGAACCTACGAGCAGTACTTC.

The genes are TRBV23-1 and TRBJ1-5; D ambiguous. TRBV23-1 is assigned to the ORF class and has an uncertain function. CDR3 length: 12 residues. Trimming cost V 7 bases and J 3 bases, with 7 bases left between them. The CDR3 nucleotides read TGCGCCAGCAAAGTATTCAATCAGCCCCAGCATTTT. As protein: CASKVFNQPQHF.

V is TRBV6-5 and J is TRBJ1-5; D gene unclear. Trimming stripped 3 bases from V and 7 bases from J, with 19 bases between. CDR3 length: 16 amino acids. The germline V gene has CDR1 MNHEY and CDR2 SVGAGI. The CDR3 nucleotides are TGTGCCAGCAGTTATCGTTTTTCCTCCTCACGCCAGCCCCAGCATTTT. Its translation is CASSYRFSSSRQPQHF.

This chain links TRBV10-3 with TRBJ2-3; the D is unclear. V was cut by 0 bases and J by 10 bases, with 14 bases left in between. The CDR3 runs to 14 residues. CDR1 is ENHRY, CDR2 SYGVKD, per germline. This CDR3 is CAISESPQSAAQYF. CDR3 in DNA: TGTGCCATCAGTGAGTCTCCACAGAGTGCGGCGCAGTATTTT.

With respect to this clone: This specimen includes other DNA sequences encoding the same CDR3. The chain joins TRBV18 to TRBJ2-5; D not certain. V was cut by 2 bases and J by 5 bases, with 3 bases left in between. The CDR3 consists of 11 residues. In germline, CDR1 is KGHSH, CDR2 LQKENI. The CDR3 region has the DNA TGTGCCAGCTCACCAAGGGAGACCCAGTACTTC. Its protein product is CASSPRETQYF.